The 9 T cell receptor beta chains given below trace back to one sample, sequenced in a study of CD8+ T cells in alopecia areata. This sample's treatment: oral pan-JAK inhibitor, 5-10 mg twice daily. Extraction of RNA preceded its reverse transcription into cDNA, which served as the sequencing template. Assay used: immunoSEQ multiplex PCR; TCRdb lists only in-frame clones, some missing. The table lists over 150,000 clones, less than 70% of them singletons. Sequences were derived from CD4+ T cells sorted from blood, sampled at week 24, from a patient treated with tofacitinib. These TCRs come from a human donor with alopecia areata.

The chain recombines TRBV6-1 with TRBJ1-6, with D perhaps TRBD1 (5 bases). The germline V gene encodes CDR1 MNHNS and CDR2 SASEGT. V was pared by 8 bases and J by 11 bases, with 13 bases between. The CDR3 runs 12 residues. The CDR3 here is CASSWGDPPLHF. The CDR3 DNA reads TGTGCCAGCTCGTGGGGGGATCCACCCCTCCACTTT.

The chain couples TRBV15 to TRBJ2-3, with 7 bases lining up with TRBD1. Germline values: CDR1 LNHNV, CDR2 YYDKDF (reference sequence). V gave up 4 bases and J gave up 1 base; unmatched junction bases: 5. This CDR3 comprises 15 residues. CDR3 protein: CATSTRQGGTDTQYF. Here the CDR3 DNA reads TGTGCCACCAGCACCCGACAGGGAGGCACAGATACGCAGTATTTT.

The CDR3 here is CASSFGSGYTF. The DNA of the CDR3 is TGTGCCAGCAGCTTCGGTTCTGGCTACACCTTC. The chain employs TRBV7-9 and TRBJ1-2; D gene uncertain. Germline CDR1 SEHNR, CDR2 FQNEAQ (reference sequence). The V gene lost 3 bases and the J gene lost 7 bases, with 6 bases spanning the gap. The CDR3 sequence is 11 residues long.

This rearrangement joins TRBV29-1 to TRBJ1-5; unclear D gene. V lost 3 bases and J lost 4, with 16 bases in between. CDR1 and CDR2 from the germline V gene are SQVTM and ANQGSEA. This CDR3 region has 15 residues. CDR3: CSVEVGSGSNQPQHF. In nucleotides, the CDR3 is TGCAGCGTTGAGGTGGGGTCGGGTTCTAATCAGCCCCAGCATTTT.

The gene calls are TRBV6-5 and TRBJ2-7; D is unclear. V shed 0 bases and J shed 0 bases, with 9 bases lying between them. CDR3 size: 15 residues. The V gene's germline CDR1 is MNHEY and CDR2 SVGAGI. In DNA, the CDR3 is TGTGCCAGCAGTTACTCGATGTTAGCCTCCTACGAGCAGTACTTC. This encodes CASSYSMLASYEQYF.

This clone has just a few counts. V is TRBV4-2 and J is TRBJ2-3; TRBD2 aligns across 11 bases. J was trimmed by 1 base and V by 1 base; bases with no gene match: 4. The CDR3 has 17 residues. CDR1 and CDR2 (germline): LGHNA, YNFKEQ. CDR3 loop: CASSQVGTSGRTDTQYF. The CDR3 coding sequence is TGTGCCAGCAGCCAAGTGGGGACTAGCGGACGCACAGATACGCAGTATTTT.

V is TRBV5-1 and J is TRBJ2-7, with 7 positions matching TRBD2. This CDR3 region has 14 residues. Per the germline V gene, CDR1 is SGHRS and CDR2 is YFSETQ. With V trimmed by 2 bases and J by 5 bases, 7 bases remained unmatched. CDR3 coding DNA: TGCGCCAGCAGCTTTCTCGGGGGGTCGGACGAGCAGTACTTC. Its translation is CASSFLGGSDEQYF.

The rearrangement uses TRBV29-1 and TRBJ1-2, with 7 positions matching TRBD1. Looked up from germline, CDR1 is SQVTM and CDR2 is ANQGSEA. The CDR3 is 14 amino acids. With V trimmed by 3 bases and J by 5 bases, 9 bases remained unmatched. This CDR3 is CSVEDRSQGYGYTF. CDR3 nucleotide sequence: TGCAGCGTTGAGGACAGGTCCCAGGGGTATGGCTACACCTTC.

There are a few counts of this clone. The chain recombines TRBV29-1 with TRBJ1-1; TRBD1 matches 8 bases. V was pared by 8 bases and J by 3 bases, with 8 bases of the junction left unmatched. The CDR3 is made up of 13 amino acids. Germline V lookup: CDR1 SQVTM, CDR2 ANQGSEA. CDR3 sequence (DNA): TGCAGCTCTCGACAGGGGATCTACACTGAAGCTTTCTTT. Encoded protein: CSSRQGIYTEAFF.